This passage covers 12 T cell receptor beta chains from one sample sequenced in a study of cytomegalovirus exposure and HLA in healthy donors (dated by TCRdb to about 2017). The library was generated by the immunoSEQ multiplex PCR assay. A mixture of 60 forward primers for TCR Vbeta segments and 13 reverse primers for TCR Jbeta segments was used in the multiplex PCR. The table comes from immuneACCESS by way of TCRdb, which keeps in-frame sequences with V and J called. Part of the clones is missing from these tables; in studies checked, under half for an unresolved V gene and the rest for unknown reasons. This sample has 55,000 to 85,000 clones in its table, and 55% to 80% of those were observed once. 3% to 3.5% of the sample goes to the ten largest clones. The sequenced sample consisted of PBMCs. Every receptor here comes from a woman aged 50 to 60 in good health and CMV-seronegative.

The rearrangement uses TRBV6-6 and TRBJ1-4; D may be TRBD1 (6 bases). Trimming stripped 6 bases from V and 8 bases from J, with 16 bases between. CDR3 length: 14 residues. Germline V lookup: CDR1 MNHNY, CDR2 SVGAGI (reference sequence). CDR3 amino acids: CASRTGGLGEKLFF. The CDR3 bases are TGTGCCAGCAGAACGGGGGGGCTTGGGGAAAAACTGTTTTTT.

This clone was observed a handful of times. V usage is TRBV7-2 and J usage is TRBJ2-6, with a tentative D call TRBD1 (5 bases). Germline CDR1 and CDR2: SGHTA and FQGNSA. This CDR3 contains 17 residues. Trimming shortened V by 4 bases and J by 0 bases, and 13 bases separated the two germline ends. CDR3: CASSSQTASSGANVLTF. CDR3 DNA sequence: TGTGCCAGCAGCTCTCAGACAGCGAGCTCTGGGGCCAACGTCCTGACTTTC.

The chain employs TRBV4-2 and TRBJ2-7, with TRBD2 matching 13 bases. The CDR3 covers 18 residues. Germline lookup yields CDR1 LGHNA and CDR2 YNFKEQ. The V segment lost 0 bases and the J segment 5 bases; nucleotides outside the gene matches: 10. CDR3 coding DNA: TGTGCCAGCAGCCAAGATCGAGGACTAGCGGGAGTTCAGGACGAGCAGTACTTC. Translated, it gives CASSQDRGLAGVQDEQYF.

This clone was detected ten times or more. The rearrangement uses TRBV19 and TRBJ1-4; D call uncertain. Germline values: CDR1 LNHDA, CDR2 SQIVND (reference sequence). V was pared by 6 bases and J by 7 bases, with 15 bases between. The CDR3 totals 14 residues. Written as DNA, the CDR3 is TGTGCCAGTAGGGAGGTTTCAAGGCGTGAAAAACTGTTTTTT. Protein product: CASREVSRREKLFF.

A word on this clone: Sequence at one end of the junction differs from germline and may be a read error. CDR3 sequence: CASSYLGLPTDTQYF. In nucleotides, the CDR3 is TGTGCTAGCAGCTATTTGGGACTCCCCACAGATACGCAGTATTTT. The chain employs TRBV7-7 and TRBJ2-3; D is possibly TRBD2 (6 bases). Per the germline V gene, CDR1 is SSHAT and CDR2 is FNYEAQ (reference sequence). The CDR3 spans 15 residues.

The rearrangement uses TRBV9 and TRBJ2-5; 7 bases map to TRBD2. Germline V gives CDR1 SGDLS, CDR2 YYNGEE. The J segment lost 4 bases and the V segment lost 8 bases, leaving 11 bases of the junction unmatched. CDR3 length: 14 residues. CDR3 in DNA: TGTGCCAGTAGCCCGGGACTAACGTTAGAGACCCAGTACTTC. Protein product: CASSPGLTLETQYF.

J is TRBJ1-2 and V is TRBV28; TRBD1 is a possible D gene (5 bases). Germline V gene lookup returns CDR1 MDHEN and CDR2 SYDVKM. V dropped 6 bases and J dropped 8 bases, with 7 bases sitting between them. This CDR3 is 10 amino acids long. CDR3 sequence reads: CASSRVGYTF. The CDR3, as DNA: TGTGCCAGCAGCAGGGTGGGCTACACCTTC.

The rearrangement links TRBV29-1 to TRBJ1-1; TRBD1 matches at 12 bases. CDR1 and CDR2 from the germline V gene are SQVTM and ANQGSEA. Unmatched junction bases numbered 3, after V lost 4 bases and J lost 0 bases. The CDR3 is made up of 15 amino acids. The CDR3 here is CSVGGTGGMNTEAFF. The CDR3 nucleotides are TGCAGCGTTGGCGGGACAGGGGGCATGAACACTGAAGCTTTCTTT. Based on the CDR3 plus reference TRBV29-1 and TRBJ1-1, the full variable domain is SAVISQKPSRDICQRGTSLTIQCQVDSQVTMMFWYRQQPGQSLTLIATANQGSEATYESGFVIDKFPISRPNLTFSTLTVSNMSPEDSSIYLCSVGGTGGMNTEAFFGQGTRLTVV.

This clone has just one count. The chain couples TRBV5-6 to TRBJ2-5, with TRBD1 identical over 7 bases. This CDR3 is built from 15 residues. V shed 5 bases, J shed 0 bases, and the junction held 7 bases outside the gene matches. The germline V gene encodes CDR1 SGHDT and CDR2 YYEEEE. The CDR3 here is CASRVLGQNQETQYF. The CDR3 DNA reads as TGTGCCAGCAGGGTACTGGGACAGAACCAAGAGACCCAGTACTTC. The full variable domain, in which reference TRBV5-6 and TRBJ2-5 provide the parts outside the CDR3, is DAGVTQSPTHLIKTRGQQVTLRCSPKSGHDTVSWYQQALGQGPQFIFQYYEEEERQRGNFPDRFSGHQFPNYSSELNVNALLLGDSALYLCASRVLGQNQETQYFGPGTRLLVL.

About this clone: Other nucleotide sequences from this sample produce the same CDR3. This chain links TRBV5-4 with TRBJ1-5; possible D gene TRBD1, 6 bases. This CDR3 has 13 amino acids. CDR1 is SGHNT and CDR2 is YYREEE in the germline V gene (reference sequence). Trimming removed 4 bases at V and 4 bases at J, with 9 bases between. Written as DNA, the CDR3 is TGTGCCAGCAGCCTGGACAGTAATCAGCCCCAGCATTTT. Its translation: CASSLDSNQPQHF.

The chain has TRBV28 and TRBJ2-3, with 7 bases that match TRBD1. The V and J ends lost 6 bases and 6 bases, in that order; junction bases with no gene match: 12. This CDR3 has 15 amino acids. Looked up from germline, CDR1 is MDHEN and CDR2 is SYDVKM. CDR3 in amino acids: CASSRTDRIMDTQYF. The CDR3 DNA is TGTGCCAGCAGCCGAACGGACAGGATCATGGATACGCAGTATTTT.

The rearrangement joins TRBV6-5 to TRBJ2-5, with TRBD2 matching over 8 bases. The CDR3 extends over 15 amino acids. V was clipped by 0 bases and J by 5 bases; unmatched bases: 5. Germline assignment: CDR1 MNHEY and CDR2 SVGAGI. The CDR3 loop is CASSYSGLGWETQYF. DNA for the CDR3: TGTGCCAGCAGTTACTCGGGACTAGGATGGGAGACCCAGTACTTC.